The present T cell receptor (beta chain) was sequenced within a study of OX40 agonist ivuxolimab in advanced cancers. Overall study context: Checkpoint inhibitors had been given previously to about 38% of patients. Whole-study findings and limits: Certain nonresponders likewise exhibited a low normalized T-cell clonal expansion. CD4+ and CD8+ T cells in blood underwent clonal expansion by week 6 at 0.1 to 3.0 mg/kg.

The protocol was immunoSEQ multiplex PCR, while the TCRdb copy is restricted to in-frame clones and leaves out a portion. The data hold 45,000 to 55,000 clones, with approximately 84% observed a single time. The germline V gene has CDR1 LGHNA and CDR2 YSLEER. The length of the CDR3 is 16 residues. J was trimmed by 6 bases and V by 3 bases; bases with no gene match: 11. In this sample, this clone turned up once. What it binds is not known. At baseline, cycle 4 day 1, and cycle 7 day 1, blood was sampled. The gene calls are TRBV4-3 and TRBJ2-1, with 7 positions matching TRBD2. This sequence was found in an adult with an advanced solid tumor such as melanoma, head and neck, liver or kidney cancer. Specimen: CD4+ or CD8+ T cells sorted from blood, collected in a trial of the OX40 agonist ivuxolimab. The CDR3 region is CASSHAAGVPTNEQFF. CDR3 sequence (DNA): TGCGCCAGCAGCCATGCCGCGGGAGTCCCCACCAATGAGCAGTTCTTC.